The rows below give T cell receptor beta chains drawn from one sample of a study of blood T cell repertoires in COVID-19. This table comes from immunoSEQ multiplex PCR, and its TCRdb copy is limited to in-frame clones, with some not included. This table holds about 97,000 clones, 90% found once. The material sequenced was peripheral blood. Receptors originate from a man aged 60-69 years with acute or convalescent COVID-19. CDR3s include the opening cysteine and the closing phenylalanine or tryptophan. The D gene is left open where the match is weak. Not every row has a clone size; where given, it reads once, few, many or a size class.

clone size: -; V gene: TRBV5-1; J gene: TRBJ2-1; D gene: -; CDR3 protein: CASSLGGPYNEQFF; CDR3 DNA: TGCGCCAGCAGCTTGGGGGGCCCATACAATGAGCAGTTCTTC
clone size: -; V gene: TRBV5-1; J gene: TRBJ1-2; D gene: TRBD1; CDR3 protein: CASSLEGQGNRGYTF; CDR3 DNA: TGCGCCAGCAGCTTGGAAGGACAGGGGAATCGGGGCTACACCTTC
clone size: -; V gene: TRBV5-6; J gene: TRBJ2-2; D gene: -; CDR3 protein: CASSLGSFTGELFF; CDR3 DNA: TGTGCCAGCAGCTTGGGGAGTTTCACCGGGGAGCTGTTTTTT
clone size: -; V gene: TRBV6-6; J gene: TRBJ2-7; D gene: TRBD2; CDR3 protein: CASSYGGVREQYF; CDR3 DNA: TGTGCCAGCAGTTATGGGGGGGTTCGCGAGCAGTACTTC
clone size: -; V gene: TRBV3-1/TRBV3-2; J gene: TRBJ1-2; D gene: -; CDR3 protein: CASSQGARGARGYTF; CDR3 DNA: TGTGCCAGCAGCCAAGGAGCCCGCGGGGCGCGTGGCTACACCTTC
clone size: once; V gene: TRBV5-4; J gene: TRBJ2-1; D gene: TRBD2; CDR3 protein: CASTLVQRGPEEQFF; CDR3 DNA: TGTGCCAGCACTCTGGTACAGCGGGGGCCGGAGGAGCAGTTCTTC
clone size: -; V gene: TRBV6-5; J gene: TRBJ1-6; D gene: -; CDR3 protein: CASGLRNNSPLHF; CDR3 DNA: TGTGCCAGCGGGCTACGGAATAATTCACCCCTCCACTTT
clone size: once; V gene: TRBV6-5; J gene: TRBJ1-2; D gene: TRBD1; CDR3 protein: CASISGTGNRGYTF; CDR3 DNA: TGTGCCAGCATCTCCGGGACAGGGAATCGCGGCTACACCTTC
clone size: -; V gene: TRBV6-6; J gene: TRBJ1-2; D gene: -; CDR3 protein: CASSFPLSGGNGYTF; CDR3 DNA: TGTGCCAGCAGTTTCCCCCTCTCGGGTGGAAACGGCTACACCTTC
clone size: -; V gene: TRBV7-9; J gene: TRBJ1-2; D gene: TRBD1; CDR3 protein: CASSSETGIGYTF; CDR3 DNA: TGTGCCAGCAGCTCCGAGACAGGGATCGGCTACACCTTC
clone size: -; V gene: TRBV5-5; J gene: TRBJ1-5; D gene: -; CDR3 protein: CASSLAGMGQPQHF; CDR3 DNA: TGTGCCAGCAGCTTGGCAGGGATGGGGCAGCCCCAGCATTTT
clone size: -; V gene: TRBV13; J gene: TRBJ1-2; D gene: -; CDR3 protein: CASTDSFGYTF; CDR3 DNA: TGTGCCAGCACCGACAGTTTCGGCTACACCTTC
clone size: -; V gene: TRBV11-2; J gene: TRBJ1-5; D gene: -; CDR3 protein: CASSLDQAGNQPQHF; CDR3 DNA: TGTGCCAGCAGCTTAGATCAGGCGGGGAATCAGCCCCAGCATTTT
clone size: -; V gene: TRBV4-2; J gene: TRBJ2-5; D gene: TRBD1; CDR3 protein: CASSQEVGTVKETQYF; CDR3 DNA: TGTGCCAGCAGCCAAGAAGTGGGGACAGTAAAAGAGACCCAGTACTTC
clone size: -; V gene: TRBV10-3; J gene: TRBJ1-1; D gene: -; CDR3 protein: CAISEVGGATEAFF; CDR3 DNA: TGTGCCATCAGTGAAGTGGGAGGGGCCACTGAAGCTTTCTTT
clone size: -; V gene: TRBV7-2; J gene: TRBJ1-6; D gene: TRBD1; CDR3 protein: CASSFNHRGTNSPLHF; CDR3 DNA: TGTGCCAGCAGTTTTAACCACAGGGGTACGAATTCACCCCTCCACTTT
clone size: -; V gene: TRBV21-1; J gene: TRBJ2-4; D gene: -; CDR3 protein: CASRPWASKNIQYF; CDR3 DNA: TGTGCCAGCAGACCCTGGGCATCCAAAAACATTCAGTACTTC
clone size: -; V gene: TRBV5-1; J gene: TRBJ1-1; D gene: -; CDR3 protein: CASSPEGGRQTEAFF; CDR3 DNA: TGCGCCAGCAGCCCGGAAGGGGGACGACAGACTGAAGCTTTCTTT
clone size: -; V gene: TRBV4-1; J gene: TRBJ1-5; D gene: -; CDR3 protein: CASSQDQGYQPQHF; CDR3 DNA: TGCGCCAGCAGCCAAGATCAGGGATATCAGCCCCAGCATTTT
clone size: -; V gene: TRBV7-6; J gene: TRBJ1-1; D gene: -; CDR3 protein: CASSPLLGANTEAFF; CDR3 DNA: TGTGCCAGCAGCCCACTCTTAGGAGCGAACACTGAAGCTTTCTTT
clone size: -; V gene: TRBV18; J gene: TRBJ1-1; D gene: -; CDR3 protein: CASSRRAGDTEAFF; CDR3 DNA: TGTGCCAGCTCACGGCGGGCTGGGGACACTGAAGCTTTCTTT
clone size: few; V gene: TRBV7-2; J gene: TRBJ2-3; D gene: TRBD2; CDR3 protein: CASSVAGGQLDTQYF; CDR3 DNA: TGTGCCAGCAGCGTAGCGGGGGGGCAACTAGATACGCAGTATTTT
clone size: -; V gene: TRBV2; J gene: TRBJ1-5; D gene: -; CDR3 protein: CASSATVLYSNQPQHF; CDR3 DNA: TGTGCCAGCAGTGCGACAGTGCTGTATAGCAATCAGCCCCAGCATTTT
clone size: -; V gene: TRBV30; J gene: TRBJ1-5; D gene: -; CDR3 protein: CAWSGTLGGNQPQHF; CDR3 DNA: TGTGCCTGGAGTGGCACTCTCGGTGGTAATCAGCCCCAGCATTTT
clone size: -; V gene: TRBV7-9; J gene: TRBJ1-4; D gene: TRBD1; CDR3 protein: CASSLGQGAPNEKLFF; CDR3 DNA: TGTGCCAGCAGCTTAGGACAGGGGGCGCCTAATGAAAAACTGTTTTTT
clone size: -; V gene: TRBV5-1; J gene: TRBJ2-2; D gene: -; CDR3 protein: CASSFLANTGELFF; CDR3 DNA: TGCGCCAGCAGCTTTTTAGCGAACACCGGGGAGCTGTTTTTT
clone size: -; V gene: TRBV6-6; J gene: TRBJ1-3; D gene: TRBD1; CDR3 protein: CASSSAGQGSGNTIYF; CDR3 DNA: TGTGCCAGCAGTTCCGCGGGACAGGGGTCTGGAAACACCATATATTTT
clone size: -; V gene: TRBV5-1; J gene: TRBJ2-2; D gene: -; CDR3 protein: CASNFQITGSRELFF; CDR3 DNA: TGCGCCAGCAACTTCCAAATTACAGGGTCCAGGGAGCTGTTTTTT
clone size: once; V gene: TRBV2; J gene: TRBJ2-2; D gene: TRBD1; CDR3 protein: CASTTDRIITGELFF; CDR3 DNA: TGTGCCAGCACCACGGACAGGATTATCACCGGGGAGCTGTTTTTT
clone size: -; V gene: TRBV5-6; J gene: TRBJ1-1; D gene: TRBD1; CDR3 protein: CASSLRQGFTEAFF; CDR3 DNA: TGTGCCAGCAGCCTCCGACAGGGGTTCACTGAAGCTTTCTTT
clone size: -; V gene: TRBV28; J gene: TRBJ1-6; D gene: -; CDR3 protein: CASTSRGSPYNSPLHF; CDR3 DNA: TGTGCCAGCACCTCTAGAGGGAGCCCCTATAATTCACCCCTCCACTTT
clone size: -; V gene: TRBV11-2; J gene: TRBJ1-4; D gene: TRBD1; CDR3 protein: CASSPRDRQNEKLFF; CDR3 DNA: TGTGCCAGCAGCCCCCGGGACAGACAAAATGAAAAACTGTTTTTT
clone size: -; V gene: TRBV3-1/TRBV3-2; J gene: TRBJ1-6; D gene: -; CDR3 protein: CASSQESSYNSPLHF; CDR3 DNA: TGTGCCAGCAGCCAAGAGAGCTCCTATAATTCACCCCTCCACTTT
clone size: -; V gene: TRBV5-1; J gene: TRBJ2-5; D gene: -; CDR3 protein: CASSLATGLTERTQYF; CDR3 DNA: TGCGCCAGCAGCTTGGCCACTGGGCTAACGGAAAGGACCCAGTACTTC
clone size: -; V gene: TRBV7-9; J gene: TRBJ1-1; D gene: -; CDR3 protein: CASRRQANTEAFF; CDR3 DNA: TGTGCCAGCAGACGACAAGCGAACACTGAAGCTTTCTTT
clone size: once; V gene: TRBV7-2; J gene: TRBJ1-6; D gene: TRBD1; CDR3 protein: CASSYDRGRGSPLHF; CDR3 DNA: TGTGCCAGCAGCTACGACAGGGGGCGAGGATCACCCCTCCACTTT
clone size: -; V gene: TRBV6-5; J gene: TRBJ1-3; D gene: -; CDR3 protein: CASSPGVYSGNTIYF; CDR3 DNA: TGTGCCAGCAGCCCAGGGGTTTACTCTGGAAACACCATATATTTT
clone size: -; V gene: TRBV10-3; J gene: TRBJ1-2; D gene: TRBD1; CDR3 protein: CAISERTGEYYGYTF; CDR3 DNA: TGTGCCATCAGTGAAAGGACAGGGGAATACTATGGCTACACCTTC
clone size: once; V gene: TRBV5-1; J gene: TRBJ2-3; D gene: -; CDR3 protein: CASSPYRDTQYF; CDR3 DNA: TGCGCCAGCAGCCCGTACAGGGATACGCAGTATTTT
clone size: -; V gene: TRBV6-4; J gene: TRBJ2-3; D gene: -; CDR3 protein: CASSEGGTGMLDTQYF; CDR3 DNA: TGTGCCAGCAGTGAAGGCGGAACAGGGATGTTGGATACGCAGTATTTT
clone size: -; V gene: TRBV6-5; J gene: TRBJ1-4; D gene: -; CDR3 protein: CASSPAGTLNEKLFF; CDR3 DNA: TGTGCCAGCAGCCCCGCGGGGACGCTTAATGAAAAACTGTTTTTT